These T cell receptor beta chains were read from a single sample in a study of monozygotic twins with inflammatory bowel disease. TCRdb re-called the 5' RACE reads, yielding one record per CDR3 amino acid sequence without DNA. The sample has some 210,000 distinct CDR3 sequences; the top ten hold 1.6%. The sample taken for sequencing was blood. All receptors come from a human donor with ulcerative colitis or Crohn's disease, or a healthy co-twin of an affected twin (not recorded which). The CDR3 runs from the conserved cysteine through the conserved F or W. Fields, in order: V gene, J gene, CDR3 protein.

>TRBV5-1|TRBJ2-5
CASSLQLGEETQYF
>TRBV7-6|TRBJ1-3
CASSRSHSNTIYF
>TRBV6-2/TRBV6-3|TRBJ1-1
CASSYPLREAFF
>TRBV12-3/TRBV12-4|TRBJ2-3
CASSFEENTQYF
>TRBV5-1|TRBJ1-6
CASSSTGRFDSPLHF
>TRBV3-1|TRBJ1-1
CASSQAVLGNTEAFF
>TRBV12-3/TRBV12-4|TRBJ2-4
CASSLDGNIQYF
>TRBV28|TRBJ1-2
CASSLERANYGYTF
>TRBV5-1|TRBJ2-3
CASSPVGGGTDTQYF
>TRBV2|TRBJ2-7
CASSVLDRQGYEQYF
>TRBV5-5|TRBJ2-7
CASHTWGLAEQYF
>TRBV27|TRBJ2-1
CASSLRISGGGEQFF
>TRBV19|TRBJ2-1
CASSRIPVRVGSEQFF
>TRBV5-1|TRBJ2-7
CASSLTSTGALCEQYF
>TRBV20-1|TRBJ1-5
CSARAQGSGNQPQHF
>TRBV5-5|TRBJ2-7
CASSPDTYYEQYF
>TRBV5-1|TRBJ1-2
CASSLGRGRDGYTF
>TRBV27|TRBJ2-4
CASSFRGSGGVQYF
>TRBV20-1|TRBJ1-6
CASEGQGNSPLHF
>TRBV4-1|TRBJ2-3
CASSQEGSTPDTQYF
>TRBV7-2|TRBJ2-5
CASREGIWGGETQYF
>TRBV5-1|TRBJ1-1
CASSLPGVNTEAFF
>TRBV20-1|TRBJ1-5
CSASRSTQGNQPQHF
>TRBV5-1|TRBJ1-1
CASSLGDSPNTEAFF
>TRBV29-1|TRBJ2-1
CSALSGQGAYNEQFF
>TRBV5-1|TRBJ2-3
CASSLGGDTDTQYF